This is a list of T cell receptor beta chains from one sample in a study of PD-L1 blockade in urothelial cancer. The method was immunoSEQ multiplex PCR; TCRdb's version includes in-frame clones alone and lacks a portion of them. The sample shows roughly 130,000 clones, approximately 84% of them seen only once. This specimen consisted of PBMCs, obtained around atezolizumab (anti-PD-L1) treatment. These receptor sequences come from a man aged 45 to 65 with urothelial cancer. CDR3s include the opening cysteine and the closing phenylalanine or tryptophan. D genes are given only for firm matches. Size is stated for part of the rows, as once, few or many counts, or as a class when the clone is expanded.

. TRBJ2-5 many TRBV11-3 CASSLISGSPQYF TGTGCCAGCAGCTTGATTAGCGGCTCTCCCCAGTACTTC
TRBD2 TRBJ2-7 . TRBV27 CASSPILAGPPYEQYF TGTGCCAGCAGCCCAATCCTAGCGGGACCACCCTACGAGCAGTACTTC
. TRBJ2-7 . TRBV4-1 CASSAVVGGGWEQYF TGCGCCAGCAGCGCAGTGGTGGGTGGGGGCTGGGAGCAGTACTTC
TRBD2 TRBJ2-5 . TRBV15 CATSRVWGVGGETQYF TGTGCCACCAGCAGAGTTTGGGGAGTCGGGGGGGAGACCCAGTACTTC
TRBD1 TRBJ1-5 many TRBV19 CASKGGYNQPQHF TGTGCCAGTAAAGGGGGCTACAATCAGCCCCAGCATTTT
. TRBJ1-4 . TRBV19 CASRNRRGNEKLFF TGTGCCAGTCGGAACCGTCGCGGTAATGAAAAACTGTTTTTT
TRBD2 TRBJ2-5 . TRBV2 CASSGSAGEETQYF TGTGCCAGCAGTGGGTCGGCGGGAGAAGAGACCCAGTACTTC
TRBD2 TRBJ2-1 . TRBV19 CASSLGLAGVEQFF TGTGCCAGTAGTCTGGGACTAGCGGGAGTTGAGCAGTTCTTC
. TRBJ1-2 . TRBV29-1 CSAIPQSQGSPGYTF TGCAGCGCAATACCTCAAAGTCAGGGGTCCCCTGGCTACACCTTC
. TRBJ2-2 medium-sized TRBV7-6 CASSSTYGGANTGELFF TGTGCCAGCAGCTCCACTTACGGGGGAGCGAACACCGGGGAGCTGTTTTTT
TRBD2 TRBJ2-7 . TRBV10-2 CASSDTSGRYEQYF TGCGCCAGCAGTGATACTAGCGGGAGGTACGAGCAGTACTTC
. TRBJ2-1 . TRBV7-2 CASSLTYNEQFF TGTGCCAGCAGCCTTACCTACAATGAGCAGTTCTTC
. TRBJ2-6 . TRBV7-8 CASSRQGLNSGANVLTF TGTGCCAGCAGCAGACAGGGACTTAACTCTGGGGCCAACGTCCTGACTTTC
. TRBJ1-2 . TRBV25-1 CASSADGAYGYTF TGTGCCAGCAGTGCCGACGGAGCTTATGGCTACACCTTC
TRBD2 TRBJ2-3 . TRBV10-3 CAIMKRTAGATDTQYF TGTGCCATCATGAAACGAACGGCGGGAGCAACAGATACGCAGTATTTT
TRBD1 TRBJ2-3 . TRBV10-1 CASSDRGWTDTQYF TGCGCCAGCAGTGACAGGGGGTGGACAGATACGCAGTATTTT
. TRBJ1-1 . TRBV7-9 CASSFDGGPPEAFF TGTGCCAGCAGCTTCGACGGAGGACCACCTGAAGCTTTCTTT
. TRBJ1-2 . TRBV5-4 CASSSVQGDYGYTF TGTGCCAGCAGCTCCGTACAGGGAGACTATGGCTACACCTTC
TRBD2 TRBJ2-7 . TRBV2 CASRLRTSGRNEQYF TGTGCCAGCCGACTCCGGACTAGCGGGAGAAACGAGCAGTACTTC
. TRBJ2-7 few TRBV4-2 CASSQDVLAVEQYF TGTGCCAGCAGCCAAGATGTTCTAGCTGTTGAGCAGTACTTC
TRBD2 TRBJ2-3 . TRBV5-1 CASSLGTSGSTDTQYF TGCGCCAGCAGCCTAGGGACTAGCGGGAGCACAGATACGCAGTATTTT
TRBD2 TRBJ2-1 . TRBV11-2 CASSLAASGARNNEQFF TGTGCCAGCAGCTTAGCGGCTAGCGGGGCTAGAAACAATGAGCAGTTCTTC
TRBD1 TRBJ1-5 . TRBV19 CASSYRGQGVEPQHF TGTGCCAGTAGCTATAGGGGACAGGGGGTTGAGCCCCAGCATTTT
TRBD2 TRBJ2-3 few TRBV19 CASSSSSGSASSTDTQYF TGTGCCAGTAGTTCCTCTAGCGGGAGTGCCTCTAGCACAGATACGCAGTATTTT
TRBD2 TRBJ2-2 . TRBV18 CASSPTQGSLAGNTGELFF TGTGCCAGCTCACCAACCCAGGGTTCGCTAGCGGGGAACACCGGGGAGCTGTTTTTT
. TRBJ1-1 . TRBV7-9 CASSLAGEAFF TGTGCCAGCAGCTTAGCGGGCGAAGCTTTCTTT
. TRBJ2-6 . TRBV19 CASSMSGAGANVLTF TGTGCCAGTAGTATGTCAGGGGCTGGGGCCAACGTCCTGACTTTC
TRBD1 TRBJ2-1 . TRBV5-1 CASSLGTGSGNEQFF TGCGCCAGCAGCTTGGGGACAGGGTCGGGCAATGAGCAGTTCTTC
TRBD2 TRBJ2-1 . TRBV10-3 CAVSPQLLAFGGGNEQFF TGTGCCGTAAGCCCCCAACTTCTAGCGTTTGGGGGGGGCAATGAGCAGTTCTTC
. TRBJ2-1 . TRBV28 CASSSSLKEQFF TGTGCCAGCAGTTCGAGTCTAAAGGAGCAGTTCTTC
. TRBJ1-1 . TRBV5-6 CASSPAGFRGSEAFF TGTGCCAGCAGCCCGGCCGGGTTCCGGGGTTCTGAAGCTTTCTTT
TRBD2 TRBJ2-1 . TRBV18 CASSPIAGAIWSSYNEQFF TGTGCCAGCTCACCTATAGCGGGAGCTATTTGGAGCTCCTACAATGAGCAGTTCTTC
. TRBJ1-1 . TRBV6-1 CASKAGNTEAFF TGTGCCAGCAAGGCGGGGAACACTGAAGCTTTCTTT
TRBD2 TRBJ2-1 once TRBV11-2 CASSPSSGSYNEQFF TGTGCCAGCAGCCCCTCTAGCGGGAGTTACAATGAGCAGTTCTTC
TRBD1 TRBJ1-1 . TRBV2 CAGKYTGGRTEAFF TGTGCCGGCAAGTATACAGGGGGCCGCACTGAAGCTTTCTTT
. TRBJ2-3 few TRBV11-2 CASSLEPTGTDTQYF TGTGCCAGCAGCTTAGAGCCCACAGGGACAGATACGCAGTATTTT